Given below is one T cell receptor beta chain in context. This clonotype was counted only a few times. The antigen it binds to is not known. One base away there is no much larger clone; base qualities are not given. From the germline V gene, CDR1 is MDHEN and CDR2 is SYDVKM. Including the terminal cysteine and phenylalanine, the CDR3 comprises 15 residues. Left in the record is the CDR3 DNA by itself, 45 bases read in frame from the first base. V lost 5 bases and J lost 6 bases; the stretch between them is 16 bases long. This record comes from a study of T cells in Graves' hyperthyroidism and ophthalmopathy (dated by TCRdb to the late 2010s). General notes on the study: Peripheral blood was sampled at the time of initial diagnosis, prior to any treatment. To identify distinguishing TCR V-J signatures, a discovery cohort of around 100 patients was used, comprising some 45 with Graves' ophthalmopathy and roughly 60 with stable Graves' hyperthyroidism. An independent validation cohort of around 20 hyperthyroidism patients and approximately 17 patients who later progressed to ophthalmopathy tested prospective prediction of ophthalmopathy. The roughly 99 discovery patients were divided at random into training and test sets in a 7:3 ratio. In addition, the study compared T-cell repertoires in thyroid tissue and in blood from several Graves' hyperthyroidism patients. After sampling, hyperthyroidism patients received methimazole starting at 30 mg daily, and ophthalmopathy patients received high-dose intravenous methylprednisolone. The paper describes TCR Vbeta CDR3 sequencing of 140 or so peripheral blood samples, made up of roughly 45 ophthalmopathy patients, roughly 80 hyperthyroidism patients and about 17 progressor patients. Overall study outcomes, separate from this receptor: Sample size was not statistically predetermined, and blinding of investigators to group allocation was not performed. In cross-validation, a model built on a 13 V-J signature told ophthalmopathy apart from stable hyperthyroidism with 85% to 90% sensitivity and 81% to 82% specificity, and in testing the same model reached 80%/75%. During validation, the model predicted progression to ophthalmopathy a median of approximately 6 months ahead of onset, with more than 60% sensitivity and less than 85% specificity. Most expanded thyroid clonotypes (frequency above 0.001) were also detected in blood, a finding suggesting that blood repertoires may reflect thyroid immune responses.

Hyperthyroidism patients were newly diagnosed, had a disease duration of under 2 months, and were aged 18 to 65 years. The study excluded patients with uncontrolled infections, other autoimmune diseases, pregnancy or lactation. Diagnoses were based on clinical symptoms, serum thyroxine and TRAb, thyroid ultrasound and orbital computed tomography. Blood from progressor patients was collected at the time of first diagnosis with hyperthyroidism, before any ophthalmopathy symptoms had appeared. PBMCs were isolated from about 9 ml of fresh peripheral blood by Ficoll-Paque density gradient centrifugation. Progressor patients were first diagnosed with Graves' hyperthyroidism and then developed ophthalmopathy during follow-up. Total RNA was extracted with Trizol reagent, and quality was checked on an Agilent 2100 Bioanalyzer. TCR beta CDR3 regions were amplified from RNA transcripts. The TCR CDR3 was subjected to a first round of RT-PCR using the HTBI primer set and the Qiagen OneStep RT-PCR kit. The libraries were constructed in a second round of multiplex PCR and then size-selected and purified. Libraries were sequenced paired-end with 100 bp reads on an Illumina HiSeq2000. From the authors' description of their analysis: SOAPnuke was used to process the raw data, with reads discarded if the reads contained adapters or uncalled bases, had a mean Phred below 15, or lacked an exact constant-primer or identifier match. COPE v1.2.5 was used to merge high-quality paired reads, and clonotypes were defined as unique nucleotide sequences. MiTCR v1.1 was used to align the clonotypes against IMGT TRBV, TRBD and TRBJ reference segments. Analysis was restricted to V-J combinations with a frequency above 0.0001, which covered about 99% of repertoires. A TCS score was defined as the ratio of F50 (clonal expansion) to E x V (chaos), with BLOSUM62-based TCRdist applied between CDR3 peptides within each V-J. Welch's t-statistics and random forest reduced fewer than 550 V-J features to fewer than 15, which were used in a naive Bayes classifier (R e1071). In TCRdb, the public reads were trimmed at Q25 with fastp and aligned with MiXCR, with productive beta chains retained. Rows are combined by CDR3 protein, so each entry shows the most common genes and DNA. The V and J calls, along with clone size, are taken from TCRdb and not from the paper's own processing. Across this sample there are 350,000 to 450,000 distinct CDR3 sequences, with roughly 17% seen only once. Clones ranked in the top ten supply approximately 35% of the sample.

The V gene is TRBV28 and the J gene is TRBJ2-2, with TRBD2 tentatively as D gene (6 bases match). Sequencing was carried out using blood. This receptor was obtained from a woman younger than 45 with Graves' hyperthyroidism that later progressed to Graves' ophthalmopathy. CDR3 reads: CASSAEGQGAGELFF. The DNA reads TGTGCCAGCAGTGCGGAGGGCCAGGGTGCCGGGGAGCTGTTTTTT.